One and the same sample provided the 21 T cell receptor beta chains below, sequenced in a study of cytomegalovirus exposure and HLA in healthy donors. Both 60 Vbeta primers and 13 Jbeta primers went into the PCR. The method was immunoSEQ multiplex PCR; TCRdb's version includes in-frame clones alone and lacks a portion of them. The table records fewer than 250,000 clones, over 65% of them present only once. The source material was PBMCs. These receptors came from a man in his forties in good health and CMV-seronegative.

This clone has just one count. The chain joins TRBV1 to TRBJ2-3; TRBD2, the D gene given by the table, was not confirmed from the DNA. TRBV1 has pseudogene status. This CDR3 spans 18 amino acids. The CDR3 loop is CTSSQPPCSRVGADTQYF. The CDR3, as DNA: TGCACCAGCAGCCAACCCCCATGTAGCCGCGTGGGAGCGGATACGCAGTATTTT.

This chain uses TRBV4-1 with TRBJ2-2, with no clear D. Looked up from germline, CDR1 is MGHRA and CDR2 is YSYEKL. With 0 bases removed from V and 0 bases from J, the gap between germline ends came to 11 bases. This CDR3 is built from 17 residues. The CDR3 sequence is CASSQEVGRTNTGELFF. The CDR3 region has the DNA TGCGCCAGCAGCCAAGAAGTTGGCAGGACGAACACCGGGGAGCTGTTTTTT.

The chain couples TRBV7-9 to TRBJ1-5; no definite D call. CDR3 length: 14 residues. Trimming took off 6 bases at V and 5 bases at J, with 14 bases between the two ends. Germline V CDR1 and CDR2: SEHNR, FQNEAQ (reference sequence). The CDR3 region has the DNA TGTGCCAGCAGTCCAGACGGAGAATATCAGCCCCAGCATTTT. This translates into CASSPDGEYQPQHF.

The chain recombines TRBV30 with TRBJ1-6, with D unresolved. The length of the CDR3 is 11 residues. The germline V gene has CDR1 GTSNPN and CDR2 SVGIG (reference sequence). V was pared by 5 bases and J by 7 bases, with 6 bases between. This CDR3 reads CAWGKNSPLHF. The DNA for the CDR3 is TGTGCCTGGGGCAAAAATTCACCCCTCCACTTT.

This rearrangement joins TRBV29-1 to TRBJ1-1, with a weak D call TRBD1 (5 bases). The germline CDR1 and CDR2 sequences are SQVTM and ANQGSEA. The V end lost 7 bases, the J end lost 4 bases, and 16 bases lay between the germline ends. This CDR3 is built from 13 residues. The CDR3 protein is CSGVTAEGTEAFF. CDR3 DNA sequence: TGCAGCGGTGTGACAGCGGAGGGCACTGAAGCTTTCTTT.

V is TRBV28 and J is TRBJ1-1; 9 bases are shared with TRBD1. Unmatched junction bases numbered 13, after V lost 11 bases and J lost 3 bases. Germline V CDR1 and CDR2: MDHEN, SYDVKM. The length of the CDR3 is 15 residues. CDR3 protein: CALGRGTGGHTEAFF. The CDR3 DNA reads TGTGCCTTAGGGAGGGGAACAGGGGGCCACACTGAAGCTTTCTTT. The full variable domain, completed using reference TRBV28 and TRBJ1-1, is DVKVTQSSRYLVKRTGEKVFLECVQDMDHENMFWYRQDPGLGLRLIYFSYDVKMKEKGDIPEGYSVSREKKERFSLILESASTNQTSMYLCALGRGTGGHTEAFFGQGTRLTVV.

The chain employs TRBV11-3 and TRBJ2-7, with D perhaps TRBD2 (5 bases). The CDR3 has 14 amino acids. V was trimmed by 2 bases and J by 6 bases, leaving 14 bases between them. Germline CDR1 reads SGHNT; CDR2 reads YENEEA. The CDR3 DNA sequence: TGTGCCAGCAGCTTACACCGGACGGCGGGCGAGCAGTACTTC. Translated: CASSLHRTAGEQYF.

The genes are TRBV10-3 and TRBJ1-1; 7 nucleotides agree with TRBD1. This CDR3 is 14 amino acids long. Germline loops: CDR1 ENHRY, CDR2 SYGVKD. The V segment lost 6 bases and the J segment 4 bases; nucleotides outside the gene matches: 8. The CDR3 nucleotides are TGTGCCATCAGCAGACAGGGCATGACCACTGAAGCTTTCTTT. Translation: CAISRQGMTTEAFF.

The chain couples TRBV28 to TRBJ2-7; D uncertain. The CDR3 has 14 residues. Germline assignment: CDR1 MDHEN and CDR2 SYDVKM. V was trimmed by 1 base and J by 4 bases, leaving 11 bases between them. CDR3 protein: CASSLSAGTYEQYF. Here the CDR3 DNA reads TGTGCCAGCAGTTTATCGGCAGGAACTTACGAGCAGTACTTC.

The V call is TRBV6-5, the J call TRBJ2-2; possibly TRBD2 for D (6 bases). V lost 2 bases and J 5 bases, leaving 9 bases between the germline ends. The V gene's germline CDR1 is MNHEY and CDR2 SVGAGI. There are 14 residues in the CDR3. The CDR3: CASSYGGGTGELFF. The CDR3 nucleotides are TGTGCCAGCAGTTACGGGGGAGGAACCGGGGAGCTGTTTTTT.

The chain links TRBV25-1 to TRBJ2-7; a weak D match, TRBD1 (5 bases). V lost 6 bases and J lost 2, with 11 bases in between. The germline V gene encodes CDR1 MGHDK and CDR2 SYGVNS. The CDR3 length is 13 residues. The CDR3 DNA reads as TGTGCCAGCAGCAGGGAATCTACCTACGAGCAGTACTTC. It codes for CASSRESTYEQYF.

The V and J genes are TRBV6-1 and TRBJ1-4, with 10 bases identical to TRBD1. The germline gives CDR1 MNHNS, CDR2 SASEGT. This CDR3 has 14 amino acids. After removal of 6 bases from V and 8 bases from J, the junction contained 6 bases not matched to a gene. The CDR3 region is CASRGQGYVEKLFF. The CDR3 nucleotides read TGTGCCAGCAGGGGACAGGGGTATGTCGAAAAACTGTTTTTT.

J is TRBJ2-7 and V is TRBV27; tentative D call: TRBD2 (6 bases). V lost 6 bases and J lost 3, with 12 bases in between. CDR1 MNHEY and CDR2 SMNVEV come from the germline V gene (reference sequence). The CDR3 totals 13 residues. The CDR3 sequence: CASSPGGLYEQYF. CDR3 sequence (DNA): TGTGCCAGCAGCCCTGGGGGACTCTACGAGCAGTACTTC.

The V call is TRBV15, the J call TRBJ2-5; 8 nucleotides align to TRBD1. The J call may not be correct, given that the DNA end is closer to TRBJ2-7. Germline CDR1 reads LNHNV; CDR2 reads YYDKDF (reference sequence). The CDR3 has 14 residues. This chain's CDR3 is CATSRDRASYEQYF. In nucleotides, the CDR3 is TGTGCCACCAGCAGGGACAGGGCCTCCTACGAGCAGTACTTC.

This clone showed up just once. This chain links TRBV19 with TRBJ1-1, with D unresolved. V gave up 7 bases and J gave up 7 bases, with 13 bases separating them. The CDR3 is 12 amino acids. The germline V gene encodes CDR1 LNHDA and CDR2 SQIVND (reference sequence). The CDR3 reads CASIKTTFEAFF. The CDR3 DNA follows: TGTGCCAGTATCAAGACAACCTTTGAAGCTTTCTTT.

In this sample, this clone turned up once. This chain joins TRBV5-1 and TRBJ2-3; weak D call: TRBD2 (5 bases). The CDR3 spans 15 residues. Trimming took off 4 bases at V and 0 bases at J, with 12 bases between the two ends. CDR1 and CDR2 from the germline V gene are SGHRS and YFSETQ. The CDR3 DNA follows: TGCGCCAGCAGCGGAACGAGCGGTAGCACAGATACGCAGTATTTT. Translating gives CASSGTSGSTDTQYF.

This rearrangement joins TRBV28 to TRBJ2-1; 9 bases are shared with TRBD1. The CDR3 length is 15 residues. Trimming removed 5 bases from V and 6 bases from J; junction bases left unmatched: 8. Germline V gives CDR1 MDHEN, CDR2 SYDVKM. The CDR3 sequence is CASSPSGQGINEQFF. The CDR3 DNA follows: TGTGCCAGCAGTCCGTCGGGACAGGGAATCAATGAGCAGTTCTTC.

This clone was counted between two and nine times. This chain joins TRBV4-2 and TRBJ2-5; 7 bases align to TRBD2. Germline V CDR1 and CDR2: LGHNA, YNFKEQ. The CDR3 totals 17 residues. Germline trimming cut 4 bases from V and 5 bases from J; bases unmatched to any gene: 16. CDR3 sequence: CASSPYSRGGAFETQYF. As DNA, the CDR3 is TGTGCCAGCAGCCCCTACTCGCGGGGAGGGGCGTTTGAGACCCAGTACTTC.

This clone was detected once. This same CDR3 is encoded by further DNA sequences in the sample. The chain joins TRBV5-1 to TRBJ1-1; D might be TRBD1 (6 bases). V was clipped by 4 bases and J by 3 bases, with 10 bases between them. The length of the CDR3 is 13 residues. Germline V gene lookup returns CDR1 SGHRS and CDR2 YFSETQ. The CDR3 sequence is CASSLQGYTEAFF. For the CDR3, the DNA is TGCGCCAGCAGCCTACAGGGCTACACTGAAGCTTTCTTT. The full variable domain, its missing parts supplied by reference TRBV5-1 and TRBJ1-1, is KAGVTQTPRYLIKTRGQQVTLSCSPISGHRSVSWYQQTPGQGLQFLFEYFSETQRNKGNFPGRFSGRQFSNSRSEMNVSTLELGDSALYLCASSLQGYTEAFFGQGTRLTVV.

Worth noting for this clone: Other DNA sequences in this specimen translate into the identical CDR3. The V call is TRBV30, the J call TRBJ2-1, with TRBD2 identical over 15 bases. Germline V gene lookup returns CDR1 GTSNPN and CDR2 SVGIG (reference sequence). V was pared by 1 base and J by 7 bases, with 2 bases of the junction left unmatched. The CDR3 is made up of 15 amino acids. The CDR3 loop is CAWSGGLAGGNEQFF. The DNA of the CDR3 is TGTGCCTGGAGTGGGGGACTAGCGGGAGGTAATGAGCAGTTCTTC.

The chain combines TRBV5-4 with TRBJ2-1; the match to TRBD2 covers 8 bases. Germline loops: CDR1 SGHNT, CDR2 YYREEE (reference sequence). CDR3 length: 14 amino acids. The ends lost 5 bases at V and 8 bases at J; junction bases unmatched: 9. This CDR3 reads CASRSSGGGDEQFF. DNA of the CDR3: TGTGCCAGCAGGTCCAGCGGGGGAGGGGATGAGCAGTTCTTC.